This T cell receptor (beta chain) was profiled in a study of T cells in Graves' hyperthyroidism and ophthalmopathy. RNA transcripts yielded amplified TCR beta CDR3 regions. With the HTBI primer set, the TCR CDR3 went through a first round of RT-PCR. In TCRdb, the multiplex PCR reads were re-called with MiXCR into one record per CDR3 protein. Here the sample spans roughly 300,000 distinct CDR3 sequences, around 13% being singletons. Study conclusions and caveats: Most clonotypes expanded in the thyroid (above 0.001) were also present in blood.

This CDR3 is 16 amino acids long. CDR1 is MDHEN, CDR2 SYDVKM, per germline. The V and J ends lost 4 bases and 7 bases respectively, with 23 bases between them. As to this clonotype: What it binds is not known.

The sample was blood. The sequence was collected from a woman aged 25 to 39 with Graves' hyperthyroidism. The rearrangement links TRBV28 to TRBJ2-7; possible D gene TRBD1, 5 bases. CDR3 loop: CASSSRPWTPLFEQYF. The CDR3 coding sequence is TGTGCCAGCAGTTCTCGACCTTGGACACCCTTGTTTGAGCAGTACTTC.